What follows are 4 T cell receptor beta chains derived from one specimen sequenced in a study of cytomegalovirus exposure and HLA in healthy donors. It was with 60 Vbeta and 13 Jbeta primers that the PCR ran. Clones were sequenced by immunoSEQ multiplex PCR, and TCRdb holds only the in-frame ones, with some missing. The table shows about 190,000 clones, with 84% occurring only once. The sequenced sample consisted of PBMCs. The receptors were sampled from a boy between 10 and 17 years old in good health and CMV-seronegative.

The genes are TRBV7-2 and TRBJ2-5; D is unclear. CDR3 length: 14 amino acids. Between the trimmed V and J ends, which lost 3 bases and 2 bases, there was a span of 10 bases. Germline CDR1 reads SGHTA; CDR2 reads FQGNSA. CDR3 protein: CASSLEPRQETQYF. DNA of the CDR3: TGTGCCAGCAGCTTGGAGCCAAGACAAGAGACCCAGTACTTC.

J is TRBJ2-5 and V is TRBV27; TRBD1 might be the D (5 bases). CDR1 MNHEY and CDR2 SMNVEV come from the germline V gene (reference sequence). The CDR3 totals 16 residues. V dropped 8 bases and J dropped 4 bases, with 23 bases sitting between them. The CDR3 is CASGLRSGIYRETQYF. CDR3 nucleotide sequence: TGTGCCAGCGGGTTGAGGTCAGGGATCTACCGAGAGACCCAGTACTTC.

This clone has only one observation. The V call is TRBV7-2, the J call TRBJ1-1, with D unresolved. This CDR3 region has 13 residues. CDR1 SGHTA and CDR2 FQGNSA come from the germline V gene. Trimming removed 7 bases at V and 0 bases at J, with 9 bases between. The CDR3 spells CASTFGLNTEAFF. The CDR3 DNA is TGTGCCAGCACCTTCGGGTTGAACACTGAAGCTTTCTTT.

This chain links TRBV11-2 with TRBJ2-5; 8 bases agree with TRBD2. Trimming cost V 5 bases and J 4 bases; bases outside gene matches: 0. Germline CDR1 SGHAT, CDR2 FQNNGV. The CDR3 is 12 amino acids. The CDR3 protein is CASSRGGETQYF. The CDR3, as DNA: TGTGCCAGCAGCCGGGGGGGAGAGACCCAGTACTTC.